The 28 T cell receptor beta chains below were found in one sample sequenced in a study of cytomegalovirus exposure and HLA in healthy donors. The PCR contained 60 Vbeta and 13 Jbeta primers. Measured with immunoSEQ multiplex PCR; TCRdb has only the in-frame clones, and not every one. The table has approximately 190,000 clones, 84% seen once; the top ten hold about 2.6%. Sequenced input: PBMCs. Source of these receptors: a woman aged 45-65 years in good health and CMV-seropositive.

This chain connects TRBV7-8 to TRBJ2-7; 9 positions agree with TRBD2. V lost 1 base, J lost 4 bases, and 5 bases stayed unmatched. This CDR3 is built from 15 residues. Per germline, CDR1 SGHVS and CDR2 FQNEAQ. CDR3 nucleotide sequence: TGTGCCAGCAGCTTAGGGGCGGGGGGGGGATACGAGCAGTACTTC. Translating gives CASSLGAGGGYEQYF.

The CDR3, as DNA: TGTGCCAGCAGCCCCAGGGGACAGGGAGGACCTGGCTACACCTTC. It encodes CASSPRGQGGPGYTF. V and J are TRBV7-8 and TRBJ1-2; 9 nucleotides match TRBD1. Germline lookup yields CDR1 SGHVS and CDR2 FQNEAQ. V shed 5 bases and J 7 bases; nucleotides not matched to a gene: 11. The CDR3 contains 15 residues.

The chain uses TRBV14 and TRBJ1-2; D gene uncertain. Germline lookup yields CDR1 SGHDN and CDR2 FVKESK. This CDR3 is 13 amino acids long. Trimming left V 0 bases short and J 5 bases short, with 7 bases between. The CDR3 region has the DNA TGTGCCAGCAGCCAAGACGTTTATTATGGCTACACCTTC. It codes for CASSQDVYYGYTF.

The chain recombines TRBV5-1 with TRBJ1-1; tentative D call: TRBD1 (5 bases). The V end was cut by 3 bases, the J end by 1 base, with 13 bases between. Germline CDR1 reads SGHRS; CDR2 reads YFSETQ. This CDR3 has 15 residues. As DNA, the CDR3 is TGCGCCAGCAGCTCGGGACTCACTTCGAACACTGAAGCTTTCTTT. Amino acids: CASSSGLTSNTEAFF.

The chain links TRBV25-1 to TRBJ1-6; D possibly corresponds to TRBD1 (6 bases). This CDR3 has 16 amino acids. V was pared by 8 bases and J by 9 bases, with 23 bases between. CDR1 is MGHDK and CDR2 is SYGVNS in the germline V gene. The CDR3 reads CASQRGIAEPSSPLHF. In DNA, the CDR3 is TGTGCCAGCCAAAGGGGGATAGCTGAGCCGTCTTCACCCCTCCACTTT. The variable domain in full, completed from reference TRBV25-1 and TRBJ1-6, reads EADIYQTPRYLVIGTGKKITLECSQTMGHDKMYWYQQDPGMELHLIHYSYGVNSTEKGDLSSESTVSRIRTEHFPLTLESARPSHTSQYLCASQRGIAEPSSPLHFGNGTRLTVT.

The count of this clone is one. V usage is TRBV6-6 and J usage is TRBJ1-1, with D possibly being TRBD1 (5 bases). V shed 7 bases and J shed 3 bases, with 15 bases lying between them. The CDR3 loop spans 14 amino acids. In germline, CDR1 is MNHNY, CDR2 SVGAGI (reference sequence). CDR3 in amino acids: CASISGQTHTEAFF. DNA for the CDR3: TGTGCCAGCATTTCAGGACAAACCCACACTGAAGCTTTCTTT.

This clone was seen a handful of times. This chain links TRBV7-2 with TRBJ2-3; 8 nucleotides match TRBD2. Trimming at V came to 1 base and at J to 6 bases, leaving 12 bases not matched to a gene. Germline V CDR1 and CDR2: SGHTA, FQGNSA. There are 17 residues in the CDR3. Here the CDR3 reads CASSLVHNGGARDTQYF. CDR3 bases: TGTGCCAGCAGCTTAGTGCATAACGGGGGGGCACGTGATACGCAGTATTTT.

The rearrangement uses TRBV7-2 and TRBJ2-1; 10 nucleotides align to TRBD1. From germline, CDR1 is SGHTA and CDR2 FQGNSA. CDR3 length: 16 amino acids. Unmatched junction bases numbered 3, after V lost 3 bases and J lost 1 base. This CDR3 reads CASSLGDRGSYNEQFF. CDR3 nucleotides: TGTGCCAGCAGCTTGGGGGACAGGGGTTCCTACAATGAGCAGTTCTTC.

The gene calls are TRBV10-1 and TRBJ2-7; 9 nucleotides match TRBD2. CDR1 WNHNN and CDR2 SYGVQD come from the germline V gene (reference sequence). The CDR3 loop spans 13 amino acids. V shed 8 bases, J shed 4 bases, and the junction held 6 bases outside the gene matches. Here the CDR3 DNA reads TGCGCCAGCCAGCGGGGGGCCGAATACGAGCAGTACTTC. Translating it yields CASQRGAEYEQYF.

V usage is TRBV5-4 and J usage is TRBJ2-7; 7 bases are a match to TRBD1. Germline trimming cut 4 bases from V and 3 bases from J; bases unmatched to any gene: 7. Germline V gene data show CDR1 as SGHNT and CDR2 as YYREEE (reference sequence). CDR3 length: 14 amino acids. The CDR3 region has the DNA TGTGCCAGCAGCCACTCGACAGGGATCTACGAGCAGTACTTC. Translation: CASSHSTGIYEQYF.

J is TRBJ2-2 and V is TRBV28; tentatively, D is TRBD2 (5 bases). CDR1 and CDR2 from the germline V gene are MDHEN and SYDVKM. V shed 3 bases and J shed 4 bases, with 15 bases lying between them. This CDR3 has 16 amino acids. The DNA for the CDR3 is TGTGCCAGCAGTTTTTTGGGGTTGGGAGTCACCGGGGAGCTGTTTTTT. This encodes CASSFLGLGVTGELFF. The entire variable domain, with the rest obtained from reference TRBV28 and TRBJ2-2, is as follows: DVKVTQSSRYLVKRTGEKVFLECVQDMDHENMFWYRQDPGLGLRLIYFSYDVKMKEKGDIPEGYSVSREKKERFSLILESASTNQTSMYLCASSFLGLGVTGELFFGEGSRLTVL.

The chain employs TRBV7-2 and TRBJ2-3; 14 bases match TRBD2. The J segment lost 15 bases and the V segment lost 5 bases, leaving 7 bases of the junction unmatched. CDR1 is SGHTA, CDR2 FQGNSA, per germline. The length of the CDR3 is 13 residues. The CDR3 DNA reads as TGTGCCAGCAGCACCCGGACTAGCGGGGGGAACTATTTT. Translating gives CASSTRTSGGNYF.

The J gene is TRBJ2-4, the V gene TRBV6-5, with D possibly being TRBD2 (6 bases). The CDR3 has 14 residues. Trimming cost V 3 bases and J 7 bases, with 13 bases left between them. Germline V lookup: CDR1 MNHEY, CDR2 SVGAGI. DNA of the CDR3: TGTGCCAGCAGTTATCAGGGAGGTAGGAACATTCAGTACTTC. Residues: CASSYQGGRNIQYF.

The chain is built from TRBV5-1 and TRBJ2-6; 13 bases fit TRBD2. V lost 1 base and J lost 2; bases outside the gene matches: 3. The CDR3 sequence is 18 residues long. CDR1 and CDR2 (germline): SGHRS, YFSETQ. As DNA, the CDR3 is TGCGCCAGCAGCTTGACTAGCGGGGGGGCCCCTGGGGCCAACGTCCTGACTTTC. Translated, it gives CASSLTSGGAPGANVLTF.

The chain combines TRBV7-9 with TRBJ1-1; D is perhaps TRBD1 (5 bases). CDR3 length: 14 amino acids. Looked up from germline, CDR1 is SEHNR and CDR2 is FQNEAQ (reference sequence). V was cut by 6 bases and J by 2 bases, with 13 bases left in between. Written as DNA, the CDR3 is TGTGCCAGCAGTTCGACGGGGGGAAACACTGAAGCTTTCTTT. It translates to CASSSTGGNTEAFF.

For the CDR3, the DNA is TGCGCCAGCAGCATTAGCGGGGGTGGCTACGAGCAGTACTTC. As protein: CASSISGGGYEQYF. The rearrangement links TRBV5-1 to TRBJ2-7, with TRBD2 identical over 9 bases. The J segment lost 3 bases and the V segment lost 4 bases, leaving 5 bases of the junction unmatched. Germline V gives CDR1 SGHRS, CDR2 YFSETQ. CDR3 length: 14 amino acids.

The gene calls are TRBV11-1 and TRBJ1-4, with a tentative D call TRBD1 (5 bases). V lost 3 bases and J lost 4, with 9 bases in between. The CDR3 consists of 14 residues. Per germline, CDR1 SGHAT and CDR2 FQDESV (reference sequence). The CDR3 DNA follows: TGTGCCAGCAGCTTTGGGGCCGGTAATGAAAAACTGTTTTTT. Translation: CASSFGAGNEKLFF.

Only one count was recorded for this clone. The CDR3: CASRPTGGRDQPQHF. The CDR3 DNA sequence: TGTGCCAGCAGGCCAACAGGGGGCCGGGATCAGCCCCAGCATTTT. The J gene is TRBJ1-5, the V gene TRBV7-8; 9 positions match TRBD1. Looked up from germline, CDR1 is SGHVS and CDR2 is FQNEAQ. The CDR3 spans 15 residues. J was trimmed by 5 bases and V by 6 bases; bases with no gene match: 8.

This chain joins TRBV6-5 and TRBJ1-1, with D perhaps TRBD1 (5 bases). The ends were cut back, 7 bases at V and 3 bases at J, with 9 bases in the middle. In germline, CDR1 is MNHEY, CDR2 SVGAGI. The CDR3 covers 12 residues. This chain's CDR3 is CASTRGDTEAFF. As DNA, the CDR3 is TGTGCCAGCACCCGGGGGGACACTGAAGCTTTCTTT.

V and J are TRBV2 and TRBJ2-7; D gene unclear. Germline CDR1 is SNHLY and CDR2 is FYNNEI. The germline V and J ends were trimmed by 7 bases and 6 bases, with 13 bases remaining between them. CDR3 length: 12 residues. The CDR3 sequence: CASIISTGEQYF. DNA for the CDR3: TGTGCCAGCATCATCAGTACGGGCGAGCAGTACTTC.

The V and J genes are TRBV5-1 and TRBJ2-5; 7 positions agree with TRBD2. Germline assignment: CDR1 SGHRS and CDR2 YFSETQ. V shed 7 bases, J shed 0 bases, and the junction held 6 bases outside the gene matches. This CDR3 comprises 14 residues. The CDR3 DNA sequence: TGCGCCAGCGCCGCTAGCGGATACCAAGAGACCCAGTACTTC. Its protein is CASAASGYQETQYF.

This clone showed up just a few times. Mismatch with germline at one junction end may stem from a read error. This sequence joins TRBV5-4 and TRBJ2-3; tentative D call: TRBD2 (5 bases). Germline values: CDR1 SGHNT, CDR2 YYREEE (reference sequence). This CDR3 has 15 residues. Written as DNA, the CDR3 is TGTGCCAGCAGTTTGGACTCCCTCCCCCCAGATACGCAGTATTTT. It codes for CASSLDSLPPDTQYF.

This clone was counted a few times. The J gene is TRBJ2-7, the V gene TRBV4-2; TRBD2 matches at 14 bases. The CDR3 extends over 18 amino acids. Germline trimming cut 1 base from V and 3 bases from J; bases unmatched to any gene: 8. Germline CDR1 is LGHNA and CDR2 is YNFKEQ. The DNA for the CDR3 is TGTGCCAGCAGCCAAGTGGGGTCGGGGACTAGCGGGAGCTACGAGCAGTACTTC. Residues: CASSQVGSGTSGSYEQYF.

This clone occurred once. The chain uses TRBV10-2 and TRBJ2-2, with 7 positions matching TRBD2. The CDR3 spans 14 residues. Trimming at V came to 4 bases and at J to 5 bases, leaving 4 bases not matched to a gene. In germline, CDR1 is WSHSY, CDR2 SAAADI. In DNA, the CDR3 is TGCGCCAGCAGTGTTGGGGGGGGGACCGGGGAGCTGTTTTTT. Residues: CASSVGGGTGELFF.

The CDR3 DNA reads as TGTGCCAGCAGTTACCTCTCAGACGGGGATTCACCCCTCCACTTT. The encoded protein is CASSYLSDGDSPLHF. The rearrangement uses TRBV6-5 and TRBJ1-6; no definite D call. Germline CDR1 and CDR2: MNHEY and SVGAGI. This CDR3 has 15 residues. V was cut by 2 bases and J by 8 bases, with 13 bases left in between.

The chain recombines TRBV6-5 with TRBJ2-7; D perhaps matches TRBD2 (5 bases). Germline V gene sequence: CDR1 MNHEY, CDR2 SVGAGI. There are 13 residues in the CDR3. Deletions cut 7 bases from V and 0 bases from J, with 10 bases between. CDR3 amino acids: CASTRAASYEQYF. CDR3 sequence (DNA): TGTGCCAGCACGCGGGCAGCCTCCTACGAGCAGTACTTC.

The J gene is TRBJ2-7, the V gene TRBV7-8; D might be TRBD2 (5 bases). Germline CDR1 is SGHVS and CDR2 is FQNEAQ. The CDR3 length is 12 residues. Trimming removed 5 bases from V and 8 bases from J, with 13 bases in between. The CDR3 region has the DNA TGTGCCAGCAGCCCGGGGAAGACGAAGCAGTACTTC. It is translated as CASSPGKTKQYF. Full variable domain (missing parts from reference TRBV7-8 and TRBJ2-7): GAGVSQSPRYKVAKRGQDVALRCDPISGHVSLFWYQQALGQGPEFLTYFQNEAQLDKSGLPSDRFFAERPEGSVSTLKIQRTQQEDSAVYLCASSPGKTKQYFGPGTRLTVT.

The table lists this clone with a count of one. This chain links TRBV7-3 with TRBJ2-2; TRBD1 is a possible D gene (7 bases). Trimming removed 3 bases from V and 5 bases from J, with 13 bases in between. The CDR3 extends over 15 amino acids. Germline lookup yields CDR1 SGHTA and CDR2 FQGTGA. CDR3 amino acids: CASSLEGARTGELFF. The CDR3 DNA sequence: TGTGCCAGCAGCTTGGAGGGGGCGCGGACCGGGGAGCTGTTTTTT.